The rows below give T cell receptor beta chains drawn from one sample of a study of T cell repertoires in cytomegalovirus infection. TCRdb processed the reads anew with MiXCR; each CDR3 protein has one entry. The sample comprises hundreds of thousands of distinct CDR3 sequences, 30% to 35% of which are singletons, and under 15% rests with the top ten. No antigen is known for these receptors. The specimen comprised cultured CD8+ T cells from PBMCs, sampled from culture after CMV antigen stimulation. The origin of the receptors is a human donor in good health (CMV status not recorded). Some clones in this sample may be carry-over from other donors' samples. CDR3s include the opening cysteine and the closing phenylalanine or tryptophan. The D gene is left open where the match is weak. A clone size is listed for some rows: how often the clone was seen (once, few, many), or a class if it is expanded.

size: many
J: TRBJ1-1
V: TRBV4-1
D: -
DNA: TGCGCCAGCAGCCAAGATGGGGTGAACACTGAAGCTTTCTTT
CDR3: CASSQDGVNTEAFF

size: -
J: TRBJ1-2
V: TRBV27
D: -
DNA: TGTGCCAGCAGTTTCACGGGGGAGTATGGCTACACCTTC
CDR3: CASSFTGEYGYTF

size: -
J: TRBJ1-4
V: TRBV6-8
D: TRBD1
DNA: TGTGCCAGCAGTTACGGCGGGACAGCCGAAAAACTGTTTTTT
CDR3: CASSYGGTAEKLFF

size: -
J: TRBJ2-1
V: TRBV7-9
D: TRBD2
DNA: TGTGCCCCTGGAGCGGGGGTAACCTACAATGAGCAGTTCTTC
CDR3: CAPGAGVTYNEQFF

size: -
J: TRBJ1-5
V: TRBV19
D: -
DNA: TGTGCCAGTAGTACGAAGGGTTACAGGGCGGGAAATCAGCCCCAGCATTTT
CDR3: CASSTKGYRAGNQPQHF

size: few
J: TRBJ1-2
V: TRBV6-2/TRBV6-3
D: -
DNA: TGTGCCAGCAGTTACGATCCGGACAGCTACTATGGCTACACCTTC
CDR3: CASSYDPDSYYGYTF

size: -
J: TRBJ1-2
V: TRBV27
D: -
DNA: TGTGCCAGCAGTATCGGGACCCCGTACTCAAAGTCCTATGGCTACACCTTC
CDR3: CASSIGTPYSKSYGYTF

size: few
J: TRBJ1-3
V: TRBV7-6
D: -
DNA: TGTGCCAGCAGCTCAGCGACAGAGTCTGGAAACACCATATATTTT
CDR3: CASSSATESGNTIYF

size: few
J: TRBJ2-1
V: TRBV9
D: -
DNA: TGTGCCAGCAGCGTATACGGGAAGGATTTGAATGAGCAGTTCTTC
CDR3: CASSVYGKDLNEQFF

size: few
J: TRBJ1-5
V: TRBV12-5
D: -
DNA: TGTGCTAGTGGTTTCCAGGTTGACACCGGATTGTCGAATAGCAATCAGCCCCAGCATTTT
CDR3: CASGFQVDTGLSNSNQPQHF

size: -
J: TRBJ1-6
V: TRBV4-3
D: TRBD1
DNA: TGCGCCACCGGACAGGGGGTTAGTTCACCCCTCCACTTT
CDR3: CATGQGVSSPLHF

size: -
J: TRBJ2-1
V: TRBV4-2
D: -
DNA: TGTGCCAGCAGCTCTGGCAGGGTGGGGGATGAGCAGTTCTTC
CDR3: CASSSGRVGDEQFF

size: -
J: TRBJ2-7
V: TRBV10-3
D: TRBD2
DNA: TGTGCCATCAGGGGCGGGAGTCCAAGCTCCTACGAGCAGTACTTC
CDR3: CAIRGGSPSSYEQYF

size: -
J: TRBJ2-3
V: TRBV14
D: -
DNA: TGTGCCAGCAGCCAAGAAGCCTACGGGTCGGATACGCAGTATTTT
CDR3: CASSQEAYGSDTQYF

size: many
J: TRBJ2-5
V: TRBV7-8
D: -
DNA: TGTGCCAGCAGCGCCCCTGGCGGGACTCCCCTCCAAGAGACCCAGTACTTC
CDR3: CASSAPGGTPLQETQYF

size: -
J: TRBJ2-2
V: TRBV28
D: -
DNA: TGTGCCAGCAGTCGACCGGTCCGCGCCGGGGAGCTGTTTTTT
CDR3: CASSRPVRAGELFF

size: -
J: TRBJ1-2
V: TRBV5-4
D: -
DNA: TGTGCCAGCAGCCCCCAGAGGGGTTTTTGGGATGGCTACACCTTC
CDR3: CASSPQRGFWDGYTF

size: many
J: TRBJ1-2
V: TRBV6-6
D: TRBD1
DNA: TGTGCCAGCAGGCCCAGCCTTATTGTCGGGGACAGGGAAAACTATGGCTACACCTTC
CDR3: CASRPSLIVGDRENYGYTF

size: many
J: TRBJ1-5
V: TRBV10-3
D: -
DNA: TGTGCCATCAGTGAGTCGTACACCTCGGGTCAGCCCCAGCATTTT
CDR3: CAISESYTSGQPQHF

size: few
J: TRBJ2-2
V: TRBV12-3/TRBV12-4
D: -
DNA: TGTGCCAGCAGTTTAGAATGGGGGGAGCTGTTTTTT
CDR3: CASSLEWGELFF

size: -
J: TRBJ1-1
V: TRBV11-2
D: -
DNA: TGTGCCAGCAGTAGTCAGGGGTCTGAAGCTTTCTTT
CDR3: CASSSQGSEAFF

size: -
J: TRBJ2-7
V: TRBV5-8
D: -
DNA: TGTGCCAGCAGCTTGGGGGTAGGGGATCGTAACGAGCAGTACTTC
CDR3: CASSLGVGDRNEQYF

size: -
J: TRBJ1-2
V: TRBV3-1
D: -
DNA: TGTGCCAGCAGCACAGGCAACTATGGCTACACCTTC
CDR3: CASSTGNYGYTF

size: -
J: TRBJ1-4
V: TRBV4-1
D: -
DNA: TGCGCCAGCAGCCAAGTCGTAGGGGGTGAAAAACTGTTTTTT
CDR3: CASSQVVGGEKLFF